Listed below are T cell receptor beta chains from one sample, sequenced in a study of T cell responses to AZD1222 COVID-19 vaccine. Generated by immunoSEQ multiplex PCR, the TCRdb table keeps only in-frame clones and is missing some. The repertoire holds some 86,000 clones, about 92% seen once, with about 5.2% in the top ten. Here the sequenced sample was peripheral blood, taken on day 0 of AZD1222 vaccination. The receptors come from an adult in good health. Both conserved end residues are part of each CDR3. Fields, in order: D gene, J gene, clone size, V gene, CDR3 protein, CDR3 DNA. The D gene is left open where the match is weak. Rows may omit the clone size; those that give it use once, few, many or a size class.

d_call: .; j_call: TRBJ2-7; clone_size: .; v_call: TRBV7-6; cdr3_aa: CASSLSQLGRRHEQYF; cdr3_nt: TGTGCCAGCAGCTTATCCCAATTAGGGCGTCGTCACGAGCAGTACTTC
d_call: .; j_call: TRBJ2-1; clone_size: once; v_call: TRBV7-7; cdr3_aa: CASSLEQSSYNEQFF; cdr3_nt: TGTGCCAGCAGCTTAGAGCAGTCCTCCTACAATGAGCAGTTCTTC
d_call: TRBD2; j_call: TRBJ2-7; clone_size: few; v_call: TRBV29-1; cdr3_aa: CSVVVGGPGEQYF; cdr3_nt: TGCAGCGTTGTCGTGGGAGGGCCGGGCGAGCAGTACTTC
d_call: .; j_call: TRBJ2-7; clone_size: .; v_call: TRBV11-2; cdr3_aa: CASSSPFGTPESYEQYF; cdr3_nt: TGTGCCAGCAGCTCGCCGTTCGGGACACCTGAATCCTACGAGCAGTACTTC
d_call: .; j_call: TRBJ2-7; clone_size: .; v_call: TRBV6-6; cdr3_aa: CASSYSLGLGADEQYF; cdr3_nt: TGTGCCAGCAGTTACTCGCTGGGGCTGGGGGCGGACGAGCAGTACTTC
d_call: TRBD1; j_call: TRBJ1-6; clone_size: .; v_call: TRBV6-2/TRBV6-3; cdr3_aa: CASSSTGVAYSPLHF; cdr3_nt: TGTGCCAGCAGTTCCACAGGGGTTGCGTATTCACCCCTCCACTTT
d_call: .; j_call: TRBJ2-3; clone_size: .; v_call: TRBV29-1; cdr3_aa: CSVELAATDTQYF; cdr3_nt: TGCAGCGTTGAATTGGCGGCCACAGATACGCAGTATTTT
d_call: TRBD2; j_call: TRBJ2-2; clone_size: .; v_call: TRBV6-2/TRBV6-3; cdr3_aa: CASSYNGWRAGINTGELFF; cdr3_nt: TGTGCCAGCAGTTACAACGGCTGGAGAGCGGGGATCAACACCGGGGAGCTGTTTTTT
d_call: .; j_call: TRBJ2-2; clone_size: .; v_call: TRBV24-1; cdr3_aa: CATSDPNTGELFF; cdr3_nt: TGTGCCACCAGTGACCCCAACACCGGGGAGCTGTTTTTT
d_call: TRBD2; j_call: TRBJ2-2; clone_size: .; v_call: TRBV15; cdr3_aa: CATSSGRREAGELFF; cdr3_nt: TGTGCCACCAGCAGTGGCCGGCGGGAGGCCGGGGAGCTGTTTTTT
d_call: .; j_call: TRBJ2-7; clone_size: .; v_call: TRBV7-9; cdr3_aa: CASSGLWASYEQYF; cdr3_nt: TGTGCCAGCAGCGGGCTATGGGCCTCCTACGAGCAGTACTTC
d_call: .; j_call: TRBJ2-5; clone_size: .; v_call: TRBV7-2; cdr3_aa: CASSLQGGQETQYF; cdr3_nt: TGTGCCAGCAGCTTACAGGGTGGACAAGAGACCCAGTACTTC